One and the same sample provided the 8 T cell receptor beta chains below, sequenced in a study of T cell responses to AZD1222 COVID-19 vaccine. The table came from immunoSEQ multiplex PCR; TCRdb's copy has only in-frame clones and leaves some out. The sample records 150,000 to 200,000 clones, about 89% being singletons. This sample comprised peripheral blood, obtained on day 0 of AZD1222 vaccination. Source of these receptors: an adult in good health.

The rearrangement joins TRBV18 to TRBJ2-7, with D possibly matching TRBD1 (6 bases). Trimming stripped 6 bases from V and 6 bases from J, with 9 bases between. The CDR3 is 11 amino acids. The germline gives CDR1 KGHSH, CDR2 LQKENI. The CDR3: CASSSGVEQYV. The CDR3 DNA reads as TGTGCCAGCTCCTCAGGGGTCGAGCAGTACGTC.

The V and J genes are TRBV5-5 and TRBJ2-2, with a possible D match to TRBD2 (5 bases). CDR3 length: 18 residues. Between the trimmed V and J ends, which lost 3 bases and 4 bases, there was a span of 22 bases. Germline V gene sequence: CDR1 SGHKS, CDR2 YYEKEE (reference sequence). CDR3 nucleotides: TGTGCCAGCAGCTCGGATGGCGGGCACCCAGTTCTCACCGGGGAGCTGTTTTTT. It yields the protein CASSSDGGHPVLTGELFF.

The CDR3 coding sequence is TGTGCCTTCGCGAGGGGGGGAGACTACGAGCAGTACTTC. Translated, it gives CAFARGGDYEQYF. The rearrangement joins TRBV30 to TRBJ2-7; possible D gene TRBD2, 7 bases. The CDR3 sequence is 13 residues long. Germline V lookup: CDR1 GTSNPN, CDR2 SVGIG (reference sequence). V was trimmed by 7 bases and J by 3 bases, leaving 16 bases between them. The complete variable domain, with remaining parts taken from reference TRBV30 and TRBJ2-7, reads SQTIHQWPATLVQPVGSPLSLECTVEGTSNPNLYWYRQAAGRGLQLLFYSVGIGQISSEVPQNLSASRPQDRQFILSSKKLLLSDSGFYLCAFARGGDYEQYFGPGTRLTVT.

The V gene is TRBV5-1, the J gene TRBJ1-2; 10 bases are shared with TRBD1. Germline-derived CDR1 and CDR2 are SGHRS and YFSETQ. This CDR3 region has 13 residues. V shed 4 bases, J shed 7 bases, and the junction held 4 bases outside the gene matches. CDR3 bases: TGCGCCAGCAGCACGGGGACAGGGGCTGGCTACACCTTC. Amino acids: CASSTGTGAGYTF.

This clone has just one count. V gene TRBV7-9 combines with J gene TRBJ1-2; D is perhaps TRBD1 (5 bases). From germline, CDR1 is SEHNR and CDR2 FQNEAQ (reference sequence). V was cut by 1 base and J by 7 bases, with 19 bases left in between. The CDR3 spans 16 residues. The CDR3 nucleotides read TGTGCCAGCAGCTTAGATCGGGGAAAGGGGTCTGGTGGCTACACCTTC. Translated: CASSLDRGKGSGGYTF.

The rearrangement uses TRBV9 and TRBJ1-6, with a tentative D call TRBD1 (5 bases). CDR1 is SGDLS, CDR2 YYNGEE, per germline. V was cut by 3 bases and J by 0 bases, with 13 bases left in between. This CDR3 is built from 17 residues. CDR3 nucleotides: TGTGCCAGCAGCGGGGCAACAGGTAGCTCCTATAATTCACCCCTCCACTTT. Translation: CASSGATGSSYNSPLHF.

The CDR3 sequence: CASSYSNAVGNEQFF. In DNA form, the CDR3 reads TGTGCCAGCAGTTACTCGAATGCGGTAGGGAATGAGCAGTTCTTC. This chain links TRBV6-5 with TRBJ2-1, with unresolved D. There are 15 residues in the CDR3. Germline lookup yields CDR1 MNHEY and CDR2 SVGAGI. V was trimmed by 0 bases and J by 7 bases, leaving 13 bases between them.

This chain uses TRBV6-6 with TRBJ1-5; weak D call: TRBD1 (5 bases). V was cut by 5 bases and J by 0 bases, with 17 bases left in between. This CDR3 has 17 amino acids. The germline gives CDR1 MNHNY, CDR2 SVGAGI (reference sequence). CDR3 sequence: CASSPGHRLYSNQPQHF. CDR3 sequence (DNA): TGTGCCAGCAGTCCCGGACACAGACTCTATAGCAATCAGCCCCAGCATTTT.